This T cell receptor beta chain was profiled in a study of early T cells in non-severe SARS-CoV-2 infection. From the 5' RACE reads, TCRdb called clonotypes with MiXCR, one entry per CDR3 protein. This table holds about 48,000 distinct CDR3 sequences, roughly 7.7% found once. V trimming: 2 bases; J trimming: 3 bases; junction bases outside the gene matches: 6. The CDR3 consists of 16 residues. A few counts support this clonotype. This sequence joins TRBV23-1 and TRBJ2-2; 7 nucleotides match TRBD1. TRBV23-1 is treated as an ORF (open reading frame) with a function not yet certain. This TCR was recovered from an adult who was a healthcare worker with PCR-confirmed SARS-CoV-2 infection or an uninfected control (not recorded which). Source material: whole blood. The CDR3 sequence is CASSQPGRGYTGELFF. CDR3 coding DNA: TGCGCCAGCAGTCAACCCGGCAGGGGGTACACCGGGGAGCTGTTTTTT.